This TCR beta chain emerged from a study of blood T cell repertoires in COVID-19. Only in-frame clones appear in the TCRdb table, and some are missing; sequencing was by immunoSEQ multiplex PCR. The data show just over 650,000 clones, 70% to 90% seen once. The sequence derives from a young woman with acute or convalescent COVID-19. Input material: peripheral blood.

The CDR3 DNA is TGTGCCAGCGGCAGGGCAAATGAGCAGTTCTTC. Its translation is CASGRANEQFF. The V gene is TRBV12-3 or TRBV12-4, the J gene TRBJ2-1, with D possibly being TRBD1 (5 bases). V was trimmed by 8 bases and J by 7 bases, leaving 9 bases between them. The CDR3 covers 11 residues.